The rows below give T cell receptor beta chains drawn from one sample of a study of CD4+ T cells in melanoma. TCRdb's table, derived via immunoSEQ multiplex PCR, lists solely in-frame clones and lacks some. The data contain 20,000 to 25,000 clones, approximately 78% of them singletons. The receptors come from a human donor with melanoma. The CDR3 runs from the conserved cysteine through the conserved F or W. The D gene is left open where the match is weak. Not all rows give a size; the values are once, few, many and, for expanded clones, a class.

d_gene	v_gene	j_gene	abundance	CDR3aa	CDR3nt
.	TRBV5-8	TRBJ1-2	.	CASSPGRGLSGYTF	TGTGCCAGCAGCCCCGGGAGGGGATTAAGTGGCTACACCTTC
TRBD2	TRBV6-5	TRBJ2-1	few	CASSYSSGVYNEQFF	TGTGCCAGCAGTTACAGTAGCGGGGTGTACAATGAGCAGTTCTTC
TRBD1	TRBV5-1	TRBJ1-1	.	CASSPGTVGLGTEAFF	TGCGCCAGCAGCCCCGGGACAGTAGGGTTGGGCACTGAAGCTTTCTTT
.	TRBV10-3	TRBJ2-5	.	CAISPRGETQYF	TGTGCCATCAGTCCCAGGGGCGAGACCCAGTACTTC
.	TRBV21-1	TRBJ1-1	once	CASSNKFEGRNTEAFF	TGTGCCAGCAGCAACAAGTTCGAAGGGCGGAACACTGAAGCTTTCTTT
TRBD1	TRBV5-1	TRBJ2-2	.	CASSPLPGQGKGTTGELFF	TGCGCCAGCAGCCCCCTCCCGGGACAGGGAAAGGGGACCACCGGGGAGCTGTTTTTT
.	TRBV5-6	TRBJ1-2	few	CASSLDRSYGYTF	TGTGCCAGCAGCTTAGACAGGAGCTATGGCTACACCTTC
.	TRBV20-1	TRBJ1-1	.	CSARVNTEAFF	TGCAGTGCTAGAGTTAACACTGAAGCTTTCTTT
.	TRBV5-6	TRBJ2-1	.	CASSGRGMWNEQFF	TGTGCCAGCAGCGGCCGGGGCATGTGGAATGAGCAGTTCTTC
.	TRBV10-3	TRBJ1-4	.	CAISEMGNEKLFF	TGTGCCATCAGTGAGATGGGTAATGAAAAACTGTTTTTT
TRBD1	TRBV5-5	TRBJ1-5	.	CASSTSEDRGPYQPQHF	TGTGCCAGCAGCACCTCCGAGGACAGGGGTCCGTATCAGCCCCAGCATTTT
TRBD2	TRBV2	TRBJ2-5	once	CASRKGLAGVETQYF	TGTGCCAGCAGGAAGGGACTAGCGGGGGTGGAGACCCAGTACTTC
TRBD1	TRBV6-1	TRBJ1-5	.	CASRRRGRVQPQHF	TGTGCCAGCAGGAGGAGGGGGCGCGTTCAGCCCCAGCATTTT
.	TRBV2	TRBJ1-5	.	CASSQGSGNQPQHF	TGTGCCAGCTCGCAGGGGAGTGGCAATCAGCCCCAGCATTTT